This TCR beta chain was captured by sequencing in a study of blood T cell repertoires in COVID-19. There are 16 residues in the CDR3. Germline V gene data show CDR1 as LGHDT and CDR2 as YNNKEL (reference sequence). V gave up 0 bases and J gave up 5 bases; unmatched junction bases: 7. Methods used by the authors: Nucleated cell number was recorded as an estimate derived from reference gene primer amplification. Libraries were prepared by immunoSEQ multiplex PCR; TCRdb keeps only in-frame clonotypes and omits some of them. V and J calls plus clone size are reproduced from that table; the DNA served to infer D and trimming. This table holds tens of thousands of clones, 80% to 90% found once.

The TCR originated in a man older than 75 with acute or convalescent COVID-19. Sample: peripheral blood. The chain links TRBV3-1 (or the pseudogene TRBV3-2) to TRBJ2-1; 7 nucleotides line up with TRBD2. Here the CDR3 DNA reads TGTGCCAGCAGCCAAGATGGGGCTAGCGGTCACAATGAGCAGTTCTTC. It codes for CASSQDGASGHNEQFF.